This T cell receptor (beta chain) was identified in a study of blood T cells in healthy people across ages. Using a J-beta primer mix together with a sample-barcoded 5' primer, a second PCR was run for about 6 to 11 cycles. With 12 random nucleotides, a template-switch adaptor tagged each individual cDNA molecule. TCRdb called the 5' RACE reads again in MiXCR, with one record for every CDR3 protein. The sample lists 750,000 or so distinct CDR3 sequences, roughly 25% occurring once. General study findings and limits: When set beside aged donors, long-lived donors presented more naive CD4+ cells and higher diversity.

From germline, CDR1 is DFQATT and CDR2 SNEGSKA (reference sequence). V lost 2 bases and J lost 2; bases outside the gene matches: 8. The CDR3 spans 16 residues. This clonotype was detected only once. Its antigen is currently unknown. The sample also formed part of further work on T cells of mothers and their children. As that report states: Reads recorded for TCR beta CDR3 numbered over 9.5 million per mother and roughly 2.7 million per child. For related and unrelated pairs alike, thymic selection shapes TCR recombination output similarly.

This receptor was taken from a boy aged 5-17 years in good health. The sequenced sample consisted of blood. This rearrangement joins TRBV20-1 to TRBJ2-5, with TRBD2 identical over 10 bases. The CDR3: CSARPWTSGIQETQYF. The CDR3 region has the DNA TGCAGTGCTAGACCCTGGACTAGCGGCATTCAAGAGACCCAGTACTTC.